Shown below are 32 T cell receptor beta chains from a single sample sequenced in a study of OX40 agonist ivuxolimab in advanced cancers. Only in-frame clones appear in the TCRdb table, and some are missing; sequencing was by immunoSEQ multiplex PCR. The sample contains 76,000 or so clones, roughly 85% of which appear only once. Sequencing was performed on CD4+ or CD8+ T cells sorted from blood, taken in a trial of the OX40 agonist ivuxolimab. These TCRs come from an adult with an advanced solid tumor such as melanoma, head and neck, liver or kidney cancer.

The V call is TRBV7-2, the J call TRBJ1-2; tentatively, D is TRBD1 (6 bases). V lost 1 base, J lost 8 bases, and 14 bases lay in between. The CDR3 length is 14 residues. CDR1 SGHTA and CDR2 FQGNSA come from the germline V gene. The DNA of the CDR3 is TGTGCCAGCAGCTTAGGGATCAGGGGCAACGGCTACACCTTC. This gives the protein CASSLGIRGNGYTF.

The chain combines TRBV5-1 with TRBJ2-3, with D uncertain. CDR1 and CDR2 (germline): SGHRS, YFSETQ. The CDR3 loop spans 16 amino acids. With 0 bases removed from V and 2 bases from J, the gap between germline ends came to 13 bases. The CDR3 DNA is TGCGCCAGCAGCTTGGGAGCAGACATGTTCACAGATACGCAGTATTTT. This sequence encodes CASSLGADMFTDTQYF.

This sequence joins TRBV2 and TRBJ2-7; D possibly corresponds to TRBD1 (6 bases). The germline gives CDR1 SNHLY, CDR2 FYNNEI. V lost 5 bases, J lost 0 bases, and 11 bases lay in between. The CDR3 length is 14 residues. The CDR3 DNA follows: TGTGCCAGCAGTCTACAGGGTGCCTCCTACGAGCAGTACTTC. Translation: CASSLQGASYEQYF.

The rearrangement links TRBV6-6 to TRBJ2-7; D perhaps matches TRBD2 (5 bases). The CDR3 extends over 13 amino acids. V lost 8 bases and J lost 2, with 13 bases in between. Germline CDR1 is MNHNY and CDR2 is SVGAGI (reference sequence). The CDR3 coding sequence is TGTGCCAGCCAGAGGGATGGGGCCTACGAGCAGTACTTC. It codes for CASQRDGAYEQYF.

The V gene is TRBV19, the J gene TRBJ2-7; D may correspond to TRBD1 or TRBD2 (5 bases each). This CDR3 spans 13 amino acids. V lost 3 bases, J lost 2 bases, and 8 bases lay in between. The germline gives CDR1 LNHDA, CDR2 SQIVND (reference sequence). CDR3 region: CASSIPGPYEQYF. The CDR3 region has the DNA TGTGCCAGTAGTATTCCGGGGCCCTACGAGCAGTACTTC.

The chain links TRBV14 to TRBJ2-5; D is uncertain. Germline CDR1 reads SGHDN; CDR2 reads FVKESK. V lost 1 base and J 7 bases, leaving 13 bases between the germline ends. The CDR3 totals 14 residues. In DNA, the CDR3 is TGTGCCAGCAGCCAAGGAGGCCTACGCGGGACCCAGTACTTC. Amino acid sequence: CASSQGGLRGTQYF.

The V gene is TRBV29-1, the J gene TRBJ2-5; 11 bases align to TRBD1. The CDR3 has 13 amino acids. Germline CDR1 and CDR2: SQVTM and ANQGSEA. After removal of 7 bases from V and 6 bases from J, the junction contained 7 bases not matched to a gene. The CDR3 DNA is TGCAGCGGGGGGACAGGGGGATTAAAGACCCAGTACTTC. Amino acid sequence: CSGGTGGLKTQYF. The whole variable domain, filled in from reference TRBV29-1 and TRBJ2-5, reads SAVISQKPSRDICQRGTSLTIQCQVDSQVTMMFWYRQQPGQSLTLIATANQGSEATYESGFVIDKFPISRPNLTFSTLTVSNMSPEDSSIYLCSGGTGGLKTQYFGPGTRLLVL.

The CDR3 DNA reads as TGTGCCAGCAGCTTGGGATCAATCCCAGATACGCAGTATTTT. Amino acids: CASSLGSIPDTQYF. This chain joins TRBV5-6 and TRBJ2-3; D call uncertain. V dropped 0 bases and J dropped 4 bases, with 9 bases sitting between them. Germline V lookup: CDR1 SGHDT, CDR2 YYEEEE. The CDR3 is 14 amino acids.

V is TRBV6-5 and J is TRBJ1-4; D may be TRBD1 (5 bases). The germline V gene encodes CDR1 MNHEY and CDR2 SVGAGI. CDR3 size: 15 residues. The V gene lost 3 bases and the J gene lost 4 bases, with 12 bases spanning the gap. The CDR3 spells CASSYSWGGNEKLFF. In DNA, the CDR3 is TGTGCCAGCAGTTATTCGTGGGGGGGTAATGAAAAACTGTTTTTT.

This clone was observed at least ten times. The V gene is TRBV29-1, the J gene TRBJ1-1; 12 bases fit TRBD1. V lost 7 bases, J lost 4 bases, and 4 bases stayed unmatched. The CDR3 is 13 amino acids. The germline V gene has CDR1 SQVTM and CDR2 ANQGSEA. This chain's CDR3 is CSGGQGAGTEAFF. The CDR3 coding sequence is TGCAGCGGGGGACAGGGGGCTGGCACTGAAGCTTTCTTT.

V and J are TRBV7-2 and TRBJ1-5; D is uncertain. With 0 bases removed from V and 0 bases from J, the gap between germline ends came to 15 bases. Germline values: CDR1 SGHTA, CDR2 FQGNSA. The CDR3 length is 18 residues. CDR3 sequence reads: CASSLALTMMLSNQPQHF. CDR3 nucleotide sequence: TGTGCCAGCAGCTTAGCGCTAACAATGATGCTTAGCAATCAGCCCCAGCATTTT. Combining the CDR3 with reference TRBV7-2 and TRBJ1-5 gives the whole variable domain GAGVSQSPSNKVTEKGKDVELRCDPISGHTALYWYRQSLGQGLEFLIYFQGNSAPDKSGLPSDRFSAERTGGSVSTLTIQRTQQEDSAVYLCASSLALTMMLSNQPQHFGDGTRLSIL.

The rearrangement joins TRBV6-5 to TRBJ2-3; TRBD1 matches at 8 bases. From germline, CDR1 is MNHEY and CDR2 SVGAGI. With 6 bases clipped from V and 3 bases from J, the junction kept 8 bases outside the gene matches. This CDR3 spans 15 amino acids. CDR3 bases: TGTGCCAGCAGCCTACAGGGGGTTGGGACAGATACGCAGTATTTT. Encoded protein: CASSLQGVGTDTQYF.

This clone was detected only a few times. The chain uses TRBV7-2 and TRBJ2-7, with D possibly being TRBD1 (6 bases). This CDR3 has 13 residues. CDR1 SGHTA and CDR2 FQGNSA come from the germline V gene. Trimming shortened V by 4 bases and J by 1 base, and 8 bases separated the two germline ends. The CDR3 region has the DNA TGTGCCAGCAGCTCCAGGGGATCCTACGAGCAGTACTTC. This sequence encodes CASSSRGSYEQYF.

The rearrangement joins TRBV4-1 to TRBJ2-1; 16 nucleotides line up with TRBD2. Germline values: CDR1 MGHRA, CDR2 YSYEKL. With 4 bases clipped from V and 5 bases from J, the junction kept 8 bases outside the gene matches. The CDR3 runs 18 residues. This CDR3 is CASSRGLAGGPEHNEQFF. CDR3 DNA: TGCGCCAGCAGCCGGGGACTAGCGGGGGGGCCGGAACACAATGAGCAGTTCTTC.

The CDR3 nucleotides are TGTGCCAGCAGCTTGGAATACGGGGCTGGAAACACCATATATTTT. The encoded protein is CASSLEYGAGNTIYF. The rearrangement joins TRBV5-4 to TRBJ1-3; unclear D gene. CDR1 and CDR2 (germline): SGHNT, YYREEE (reference sequence). Trimming left V 0 bases short and J 2 bases short, with 9 bases between. This CDR3 is built from 15 residues.

The genes are TRBV18 and TRBJ1-3; no clear D gene. This CDR3 spans 16 amino acids. The V gene's germline CDR1 is KGHSH and CDR2 LQKENI. V lost 2 bases and J lost 0, with 11 bases in between. The CDR3 sequence is CASSPGSFRSGNTIYF. Written as DNA, the CDR3 is TGTGCCAGCTCACCAGGCAGCTTCCGCTCTGGAAACACCATATATTTT.

V gene TRBV7-9 combines with J gene TRBJ2-3, with a weak D call TRBD1 (7 bases). Germline assignment: CDR1 SEHNR and CDR2 FQNEAQ (reference sequence). The CDR3 has 18 residues. Trimming took 3 bases from V and 6 from J, leaving 25 bases between them. The CDR3 DNA follows: TGTGCCAGCAGCTTCCTGTCGATGGGGACAGCGGGTGGGGATACGCAGTATTTT. It is translated as CASSFLSMGTAGGDTQYF.

The rearrangement uses TRBV4-3 and TRBJ1-4; D possibly corresponds to TRBD1 (5 bases). This CDR3 has 15 residues. The germline V gene has CDR1 LGHNA and CDR2 YSLEER. V was shortened by 0 bases and J by 3 bases, with 8 bases between the two germline ends. Written as DNA, the CDR3 is TGCGCCAGCAGCCAAGATCCGGGGCCTAATGAAAAACTGTTTTTT. Translation gives CASSQDPGPNEKLFF.

This rearrangement joins TRBV19 to TRBJ1-3; D not resolved. The CDR3 has 18 residues. In germline, CDR1 is LNHDA, CDR2 SQIVND (reference sequence). Trimming stripped 3 bases from V and 0 bases from J, with 18 bases between. The CDR3 DNA sequence: TGTGCCAGTAGTATCGAGCCCCTCACATCTCCCTCTGGAAACACCATATATTTT. Encoded protein: CASSIEPLTSPSGNTIYF.

This clone was counted once. The chain joins TRBV5-4 to TRBJ2-1; 8 nucleotides match TRBD2. CDR3 length: 16 residues. J gave up 4 bases and V 4 bases, and 10 bases lay outside the gene matches. Germline V CDR1 and CDR2: SGHNT, YYREEE (reference sequence). Written as DNA, the CDR3 is TGTGCCAGCAGCCTTCCCGGGACTAGTGTTTACAATGAGCAGTTCTTC. It translates to CASSLPGTSVYNEQFF. The full variable domain, with the rest looked up from reference TRBV5-4 and TRBJ2-1, is ETGVTQSPTHLIKTRGQQVTLRCSSQSGHNTVSWYQQALGQGPQFIFQYYREEENGRGNFPPRFSGLQFPNYSSELNVNALELDDSALYLCASSLPGTSVYNEQFFGPGTRLTVL.

For this clone: The limits of the CDR3 on the DNA are not certain, so only TCRdb's listed CDR3 is given. The V and J genes are TRBV6-5 and TRBJ1-1. Ends included, the CDR3 has 12 residues. Germline CDR1 is MNHEY and CDR2 is SVGAGI. The CDR3 sequence is CASSYFGNEAFF.

The chain combines TRBV7-2 with TRBJ1-2; TRBD1 aligns across 9 bases. Unmatched junction bases numbered 12, after V lost 5 bases and J lost 8 bases. The CDR3 runs to 15 residues. CDR1 SGHTA and CDR2 FQGNSA come from the germline V gene. CDR3 protein: CASSLGGTGGEGYTF. The CDR3 nucleotides read TGTGCCAGCAGCCTCGGGGGTACAGGGGGCGAAGGCTACACCTTC.

J is TRBJ2-5 and V is TRBV7-3, with 8 bases aligning to TRBD1. There are 13 residues in the CDR3. Germline lookup yields CDR1 SGHTA and CDR2 FQGTGA. Germline trimming cut 5 bases from V and 5 bases from J; bases unmatched to any gene: 4. CDR3 nucleotide sequence: TGTGCCAGCAGCGTATGGACAGGGGAGACCCAGTACTTC. This gives the protein CASSVWTGETQYF.

V and J are TRBV7-9 and TRBJ2-7, with D perhaps TRBD2 (5 bases). Germline values: CDR1 SEHNR, CDR2 FQNEAQ (reference sequence). Trimming removed 5 bases from V and 0 bases from J, with 11 bases in between. The CDR3 is 14 residues long. CDR3 protein: CASSVSGSSYEQYF. The DNA for the CDR3 is TGTGCCAGCAGCGTATCGGGGAGCTCCTACGAGCAGTACTTC.

A few counts support this clone. The chain links TRBV6-1 to TRBJ1-2; no firm D call. Trimming left V 6 bases short and J 2 bases short, with 7 bases between. The CDR3 is made up of 12 amino acids. Germline V gives CDR1 MNHNS, CDR2 SASEGT. In DNA form, the CDR3 reads TGTGCCAGCAGCCCAAGGAACTATGGCTACACCTTC. This gives the protein CASSPRNYGYTF.

The genes are TRBV5-5 and TRBJ2-7, with D hard to call. This CDR3 comprises 12 residues. V lost 4 bases and J lost 3, with 8 bases in between. Germline V gives CDR1 SGHKS, CDR2 YYEKEE (reference sequence). This CDR3 is CASSLMGYEQYF. Written as DNA, the CDR3 is TGTGCCAGCAGCCTCATGGGCTACGAGCAGTACTTC.

This chain joins TRBV19 and TRBJ1-5; no firm D call. V was trimmed by 4 bases and J by 6 bases, leaving 16 bases between them. Germline V gives CDR1 LNHDA, CDR2 SQIVND (reference sequence). The CDR3 length is 15 residues. The CDR3 region is CASSTRVGGRQPQHF. The DNA for the CDR3 is TGTGCCAGTAGTACCCGGGTGGGAGGACGTCAGCCCCAGCATTTT.

V gene TRBV27 combines with J gene TRBJ2-7, with 9 positions matching TRBD2. Germline CDR1 reads MNHEY; CDR2 reads SMNVEV (reference sequence). J gave up 5 bases and V 6 bases, and 14 bases lay outside the gene matches. This CDR3 has 16 residues. The CDR3 DNA reads as TGTGCCAGCAGCCCACCCGGTAGCGGGGGTTACGACGAGCAGTACTTC. This codes for CASSPPGSGGYDEQYF.

The chain carries TRBV7-2 and TRBJ2-3; 7 nucleotides line up with TRBD1. CDR1 SGHTA and CDR2 FQGNSA come from the germline V gene. V was pared by 5 bases and J by 7 bases, with 6 bases of the junction left unmatched. The length of the CDR3 is 13 residues. In nucleotides, the CDR3 is TGTGCCAGCAGCACGGCACAGGGGAATACGCAGTATTTT. Translating it yields CASSTAQGNTQYF.

The chain links TRBV7-2 to TRBJ2-7, with D tentatively TRBD1 (5 bases). Germline lookup yields CDR1 SGHTA and CDR2 FQGNSA. This CDR3 region has 14 residues. Trimming took 0 bases from V and 3 from J, leaving 9 bases between them. DNA of the CDR3: TGTGCCAGCAGCTTAGCCAGGGATGGCTACGAGCAGTACTTC. This translates into CASSLARDGYEQYF. The whole variable domain, filled in from reference TRBV7-2 and TRBJ2-7, reads GAGVSQSPSNKVTEKGKDVELRCDPISGHTALYWYRQSLGQGLEFLIYFQGNSAPDKSGLPSDRFSAERTGGSVSTLTIQRTQQEDSAVYLCASSLARDGYEQYFGPGTRLTVT.

The chain couples TRBV6-5 to TRBJ1-5, with TRBD1 as a possible D gene (6 bases). Trimming stripped 6 bases from V and 6 bases from J, with 18 bases between. Per the germline V gene, CDR1 is MNHEY and CDR2 is SVGAGI. The CDR3 totals 15 residues. CDR3 sequence (DNA): TGTGCCAGCAGAATGGGGGGGGGCGAAAGTCAGCCCCAGCATTTT. Translating gives CASRMGGGESQPQHF.

There are a few counts of this clone. This chain links TRBV27 with TRBJ2-7; TRBD1 matches at 9 bases. The CDR3 runs 16 residues. V lost 5 bases to trimming and J lost 0 bases; unmatched junction nucleotides: 8. Germline values: CDR1 MNHEY, CDR2 SMNVEV (reference sequence). Written as DNA, the CDR3 is TGTGCCAGCAGTCCAGCCGGGACAGGGTACTCCTACGAGCAGTACTTC. This sequence encodes CASSPAGTGYSYEQYF.